This T cell receptor (beta chain) stems from a study of blood T cell repertoires in COVID-19. Study-level information: PBMCs, B-cell-depleted T cells, or T cells were the source of the cDNA or gDNA that made up the material.

Sequencing was performed with immunoSEQ multiplex PCR; in TCRdb, only in-frame clones are kept and a portion is missing. The sample shows some 110,000 clones, around 76% of them seen only once. Germline CDR1 and CDR2: LGHDT and YNNKEL (reference sequence). V shed 1 base and J 10 bases; nucleotides not matched to a gene: 10. The CDR3 contains 15 residues. The specimen sequenced was peripheral blood. J is TRBJ2-1 and V is TRBV3-1 (or the pseudogene TRBV3-2); 7 positions agree with TRBD1. The sequence came from a woman aged 70 to 79 with acute or convalescent COVID-19. This CDR3 reads CASSQVTGAIGEQFF. CDR3 bases: TGTGCCAGCAGCCAAGTTACAGGGGCCATCGGGGAGCAGTTCTTC.